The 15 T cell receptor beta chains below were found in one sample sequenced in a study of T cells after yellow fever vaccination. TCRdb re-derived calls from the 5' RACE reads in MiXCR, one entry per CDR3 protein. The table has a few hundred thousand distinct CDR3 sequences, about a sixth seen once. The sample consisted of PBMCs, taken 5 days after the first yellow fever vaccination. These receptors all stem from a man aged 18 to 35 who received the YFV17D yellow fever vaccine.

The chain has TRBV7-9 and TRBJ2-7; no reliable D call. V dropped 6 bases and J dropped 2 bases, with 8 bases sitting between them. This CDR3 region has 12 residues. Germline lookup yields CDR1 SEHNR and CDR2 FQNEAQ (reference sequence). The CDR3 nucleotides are TGTGCCAGCAGTGCGCACCCCTACGAGCAGTACTTC. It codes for CASSAHPYEQYF.

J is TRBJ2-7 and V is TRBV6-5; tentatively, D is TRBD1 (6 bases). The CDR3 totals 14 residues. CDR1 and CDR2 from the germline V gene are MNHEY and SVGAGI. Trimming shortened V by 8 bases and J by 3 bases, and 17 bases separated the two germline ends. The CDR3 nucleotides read TGTGCCAGCGTCTACTGGGGGCATAGCTACGAGCAGTACTTC. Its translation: CASVYWGHSYEQYF.

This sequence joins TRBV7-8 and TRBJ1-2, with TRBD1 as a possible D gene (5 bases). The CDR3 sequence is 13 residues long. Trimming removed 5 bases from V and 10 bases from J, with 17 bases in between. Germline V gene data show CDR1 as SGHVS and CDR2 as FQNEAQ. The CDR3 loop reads CASSETVNPPYTF. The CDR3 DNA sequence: TGTGCCAGCAGCGAGACAGTTAACCCTCCCTACACCTTC. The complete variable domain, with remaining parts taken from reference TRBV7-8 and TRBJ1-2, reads GAGVSQSPRYKVAKRGQDVALRCDPISGHVSLFWYQQALGQGPEFLTYFQNEAQLDKSGLPSDRFFAERPEGSVSTLKIQRTQQEDSAVYLCASSETVNPPYTFGSGTRLTVV.

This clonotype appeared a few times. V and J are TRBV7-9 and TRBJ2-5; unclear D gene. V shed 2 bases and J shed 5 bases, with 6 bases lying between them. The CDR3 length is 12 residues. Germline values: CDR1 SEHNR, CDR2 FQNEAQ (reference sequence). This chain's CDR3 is CASSLNTETQYF. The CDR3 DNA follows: TGTGCCAGCAGCTTAAATACGGAGACCCAGTACTTC.

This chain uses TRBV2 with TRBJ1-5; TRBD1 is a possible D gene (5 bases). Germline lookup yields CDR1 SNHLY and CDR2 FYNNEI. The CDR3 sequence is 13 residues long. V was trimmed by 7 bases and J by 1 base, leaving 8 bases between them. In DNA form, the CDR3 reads TGTGCCAGCAAACAGGTCAGCAATCAGCCCCAGCATTTT. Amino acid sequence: CASKQVSNQPQHF.

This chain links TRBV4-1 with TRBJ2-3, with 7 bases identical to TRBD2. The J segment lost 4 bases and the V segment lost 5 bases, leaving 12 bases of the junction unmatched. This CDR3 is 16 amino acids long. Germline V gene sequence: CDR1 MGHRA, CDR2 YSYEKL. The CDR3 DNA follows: TGCGCCAGCAGCTACTTACCAGCGGGGAGGGCAGATACGCAGTATTTT. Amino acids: CASSYLPAGRADTQYF.

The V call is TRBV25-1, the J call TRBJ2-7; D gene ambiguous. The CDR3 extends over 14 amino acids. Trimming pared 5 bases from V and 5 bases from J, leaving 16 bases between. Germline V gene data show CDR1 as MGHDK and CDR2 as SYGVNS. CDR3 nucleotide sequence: TGTGCCAGCAGTTACCAGCTTATGATCCACGAGCAGTACGTC. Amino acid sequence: CASSYQLMIHEQYV.

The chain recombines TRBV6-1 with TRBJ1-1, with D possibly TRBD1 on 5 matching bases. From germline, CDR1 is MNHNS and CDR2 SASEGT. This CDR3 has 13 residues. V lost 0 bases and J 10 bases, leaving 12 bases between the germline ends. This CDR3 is CASSEAGRAGAFF. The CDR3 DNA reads TGTGCCAGCAGTGAAGCGGGCAGGGCAGGAGCTTTCTTT.

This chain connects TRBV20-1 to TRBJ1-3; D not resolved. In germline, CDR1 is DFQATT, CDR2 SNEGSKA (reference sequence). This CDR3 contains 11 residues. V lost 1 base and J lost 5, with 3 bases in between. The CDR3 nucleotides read TGCAGTGCTAGAGTTCGAAACACCATATATTTT. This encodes CSARVRNTIYF.

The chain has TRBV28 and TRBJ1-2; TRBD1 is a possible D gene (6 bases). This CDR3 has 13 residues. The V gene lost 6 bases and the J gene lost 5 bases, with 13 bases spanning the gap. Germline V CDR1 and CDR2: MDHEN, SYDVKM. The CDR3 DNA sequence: TGTGCCAGCAGAGCGGGGCAGGGGTATGGCTACACCTTC. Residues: CASRAGQGYGYTF.

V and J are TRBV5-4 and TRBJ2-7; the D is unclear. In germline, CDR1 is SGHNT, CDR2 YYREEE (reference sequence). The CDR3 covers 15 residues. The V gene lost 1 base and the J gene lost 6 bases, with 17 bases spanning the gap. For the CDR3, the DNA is TGTGCCAGCAGCTTGTCTGGTCGGATGACGTCCGAGCAGTACGTC. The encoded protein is CASSLSGRMTSEQYV.

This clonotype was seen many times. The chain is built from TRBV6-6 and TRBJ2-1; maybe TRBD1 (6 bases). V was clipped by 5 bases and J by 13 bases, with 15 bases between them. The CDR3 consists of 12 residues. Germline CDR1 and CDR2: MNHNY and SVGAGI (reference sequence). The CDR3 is CASSTGQLEQFF. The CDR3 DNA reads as TGTGCCAGCAGTACAGGACAGCTCGAACAGTTCTTC.

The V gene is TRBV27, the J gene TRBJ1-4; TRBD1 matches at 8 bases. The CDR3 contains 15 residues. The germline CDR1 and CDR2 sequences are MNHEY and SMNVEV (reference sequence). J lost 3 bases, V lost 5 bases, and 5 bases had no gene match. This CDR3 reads CASSLTGGPNEKLFF. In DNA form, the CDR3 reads TGTGCCAGCAGTCTCACAGGGGGGCCTAATGAAAAACTGTTTTTT.

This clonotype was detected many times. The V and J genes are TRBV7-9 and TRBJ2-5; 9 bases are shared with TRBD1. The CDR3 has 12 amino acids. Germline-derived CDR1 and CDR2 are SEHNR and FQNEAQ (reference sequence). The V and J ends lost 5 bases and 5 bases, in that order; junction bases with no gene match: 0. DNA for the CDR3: TGTGCCAGCAGCACAGGGGGCGAGACCCAGTACTTC. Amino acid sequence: CASSTGGETQYF.

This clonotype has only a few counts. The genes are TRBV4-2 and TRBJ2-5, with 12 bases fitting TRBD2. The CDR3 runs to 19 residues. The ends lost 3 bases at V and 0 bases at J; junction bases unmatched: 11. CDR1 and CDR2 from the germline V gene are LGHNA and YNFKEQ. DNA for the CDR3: TGTGCCAGCAGCCACCGAGGGGGAACTAGCGGGGGGAACCAAGAGACCCAGTACTTC. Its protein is CASSHRGGTSGGNQETQYF.